The 8 T cell receptor beta chains reported below all come from one sample, sequenced in a study of cytomegalovirus exposure and HLA in healthy donors. 60 Vbeta and 13 Jbeta primers were used in PCR. The method was immunoSEQ multiplex PCR; TCRdb's version includes in-frame clones alone and lacks a portion of them. This sample has around 160,000 clones, with around 68% found just once. Sequencing input: PBMCs. The source is a man aged 50-59 years in good health and CMV-seronegative.

This clone was seen a few times. The chain has TRBV7-9 and TRBJ2-7, with D maybe TRBD2 (7 bases). V was shortened by 5 bases and J by 0 bases, with 14 bases between the two germline ends. Germline loops: CDR1 SEHNR, CDR2 FQNEAQ (reference sequence). This CDR3 has 15 amino acids. The CDR3 loop reads CASSLGGGSSYEQYF. CDR3 DNA: TGTGCCAGCAGCCTAGGGGGGGGGAGCTCCTACGAGCAGTACTTC.

The J gene is TRBJ2-1, the V gene TRBV19; tentatively, D is TRBD1 (6 bases). Germline CDR1 is LNHDA and CDR2 is SQIVND (reference sequence). This CDR3 is 15 amino acids long. Trimming left V 5 bases short and J 0 bases short, with 11 bases between. CDR3 protein: CASSVTGVSYNEQFF. The CDR3 nucleotides read TGTGCCAGTAGTGTGACAGGCGTCTCCTACAATGAGCAGTTCTTC.

The J gene is TRBJ2-3, the V gene TRBV19; D ambiguous. Germline lookup yields CDR1 LNHDA and CDR2 SQIVND (reference sequence). The CDR3 is 18 amino acids. The CDR3, as DNA: TGTACCACTCAGCCAGTTGTGGGTGGAGAAACTAGCACAGATACGCAGTATTTT. Protein product: CTTQPVVGGETSTDTQYF.

This clone was detected only a few times. V usage is TRBV28 and J usage is TRBJ2-2, with TRBD2 matching 13 bases. Germline CDR1 reads MDHEN; CDR2 reads SYDVKM. CDR3 length equals 17 residues. V shed 5 bases and J 0 bases; nucleotides not matched to a gene: 3. The DNA for the CDR3 is TGTGCCAGCAGTCCGACTAGCGGGGGGTCGAACACCGGGGAGCTGTTTTTT. Amino acids: CASSPTSGGSNTGELFF.

The count of this clone is one. The chain employs TRBV7-9 and TRBJ2-1; a possible D gene is TRBD2 (5 bases). Germline V lookup: CDR1 SEHNR, CDR2 FQNEAQ (reference sequence). This CDR3 spans 15 amino acids. The V end was cut by 1 base, the J end by 10 bases, with 17 bases between. The CDR3 nucleotides read TGTGCCAGCAGCTTAGGTCCTAGCCCGGCTCAAGAGCAGTTCTTC. It is translated as CASSLGPSPAQEQFF.

This clone was seen a few times. The chain is built from TRBV6-4 and TRBJ2-3, with D tentatively TRBD1 (7 bases). From germline, CDR1 is MRHNA and CDR2 SNTAGT. V lost 3 bases and J lost 6, with 13 bases in between. The CDR3 sequence is 14 residues long. DNA of the CDR3: TGTGCCAGCAGTGAGGAGGGGGCATGGGATACGCAGTATTTT. This encodes CASSEEGAWDTQYF.

Comments on this clone: Compared with germline, one end of the junction differs, possibly owing to a read error. This same CDR3 is encoded by further DNA sequences in the sample. This sequence joins TRBV7-2 and TRBJ2-5; tentative D call: TRBD1 (5 bases). The CDR3 is made up of 16 amino acids. CDR1 is SGHTA, CDR2 FQGNSA, per germline. CDR3 in DNA: TGCGCCAGCAGCTTAGGGGCAGGTCCTTTCCAAGAGACCCAGTACTTC. Its translation: CASSLGAGPFQETQYF.

V and J are TRBV6-5 and TRBJ2-2, with a weak D call TRBD1 (6 bases). This CDR3 is 16 amino acids long. The V and J ends lost 1 base and 5 bases respectively, with 14 bases between them. Germline V lookup: CDR1 MNHEY, CDR2 SVGAGI. The CDR3 nucleotides are TGTGCCAGCAGTTACTATACAGGGACGGGGACCGGGGAGCTGTTTTTT. This translates into CASSYYTGTGTGELFF.